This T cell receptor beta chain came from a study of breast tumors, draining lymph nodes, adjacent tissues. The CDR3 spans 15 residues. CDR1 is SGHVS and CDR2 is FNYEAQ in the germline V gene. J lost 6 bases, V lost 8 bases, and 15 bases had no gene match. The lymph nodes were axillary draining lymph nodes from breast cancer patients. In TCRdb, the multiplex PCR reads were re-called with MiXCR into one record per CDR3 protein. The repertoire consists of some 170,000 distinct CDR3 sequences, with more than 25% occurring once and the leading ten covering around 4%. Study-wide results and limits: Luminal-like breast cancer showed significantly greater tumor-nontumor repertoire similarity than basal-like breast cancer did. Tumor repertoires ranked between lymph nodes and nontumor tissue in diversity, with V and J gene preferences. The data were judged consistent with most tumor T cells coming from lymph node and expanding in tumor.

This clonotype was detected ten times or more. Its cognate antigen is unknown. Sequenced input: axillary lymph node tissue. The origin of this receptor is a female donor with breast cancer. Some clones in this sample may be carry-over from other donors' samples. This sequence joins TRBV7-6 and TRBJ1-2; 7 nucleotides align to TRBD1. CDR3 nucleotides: TGTGCCAGCTCAAAGGACAGGCGATTGGGGGATGGCTACACCTTC. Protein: CASSKDRRLGDGYTF. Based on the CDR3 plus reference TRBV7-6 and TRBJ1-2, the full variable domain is GAGVSQSPRYKVTKRGQDVALRCDPISGHVSLYWYRQALGQGPEFLTYFNYEAQQDKSGLPNDRFSAERPEGSISTLTIQRTEQRDSAMYRCASSKDRRLGDGYTFGSGTRLTVV.